Sequencing of this TCR beta chain was carried out in a study of post-analysis software for immune sequencing data (dated by TCRdb to about 2015). As for the study more broadly: The recorded disease courses included relapsing-remitting, secondary progressive and progressive-relapsing multiple sclerosis, and some patients had no subtype annotation. Patient repertoires were compared against ten to eleven previously published healthy control repertoires from donors aged about 6 to 27 years. A subset of samples was prepared in parallel using single-end sample barcoding, then pooled and co-amplified after Illumina adapter ligation. Beyond this particular receptor, the publication reports: When samples were clustered directly using the F measure, samples prepared in the same batch co-clustered strongly, which prompted a batch-effect correction. Roughly 5 TRBV segments, including TRBV5-6, TRBV5-1 and TRBV20-1, were significantly more frequent in patients than controls. The control group was slightly older than the multiple sclerosis patient group. Compared with controls, multiple sclerosis patients had significantly lower normalized Chao1 diversity, a finding suggesting substantial peripheral T-cell clonal expansion.

Libraries were prepared through PCR. The reads were generated on an Illumina HiSeq 2500. Unique molecular identifiers were incorporated into TCR beta cDNA libraries to reduce PCR and sequencing biases. Approximately 500,000 cDNA molecules were obtained for every 1 to 10 million input T cells, so each molecule roughly corresponded to one T cell. The same protocol used for the earlier healthy control dataset was applied to prepare and sequence the patient libraries. Samples belonging to the same batch were prepared together, multiplexed and sequenced on a shared HiSeq lane. The paper's data handling went like this. MIGEC was used to process the raw barcoded reads, and molecular identifier groups with only a single read were discarded before consensus assembly and CDR3 extraction. Clonotype tables were post-analysed with VDJtools, normalizing diversity by down-sampling all datasets to the smallest sample size. Repertoire overlap clustering matched CDR3 amino acid but not nucleotide sequences to correct batch-related cross-sample contamination. Using fastp trimming at Q25 and MiXCR clonotype assembly, TCRdb reanalyzed the public sequencing data and kept in-frame beta chains. Every distinct CDR3 protein forms one entry, paired with its most common genes and DNA. These V and J calls originate from TCRdb's pipeline instead of the authors' own analysis. The sample table holds some 260,000 distinct CDR3 sequences, of which 35% to 40% were seen once. The ten largest clones represent less than 6% of the sample.

The germline V gene specifies SGHNT as CDR1 and YENEEA as CDR2. Trimming at the junction amounts to 2 bases on V and 11 bases on J, and the germline ends lie 12 bases apart. Counted from cysteine to phenylalanine, this CDR3 has 12 amino acids. This entry keeps only the CDR3 DNA: 36 bases, framed from base 1. To demonstrate the VDJtools post-analysis software, the study profiled TCR beta repertoires from the peripheral blood of 10 to 15 young patients with multiple sclerosis. Multiple sclerosis patients were children and adolescents aged about 6 to 17 years. Concerning this clonotype itself: Its antigen is unknown. Within one base of it there is no much larger clone, and no base qualities were kept.

The sequencing sample was made of blood. This TCR derives from a girl aged 5 to 17 with multiple sclerosis. In this chain, TRBV11-3 is recombined with TRBJ2-5; a confident D gene designation cannot be given. For the CDR3, the sequence is CASSLKDLGQYF. The nucleotide sequence reads as follows: TGTGCCAGCAGCTTAAAGGATCTTGGGCAGTACTTC.